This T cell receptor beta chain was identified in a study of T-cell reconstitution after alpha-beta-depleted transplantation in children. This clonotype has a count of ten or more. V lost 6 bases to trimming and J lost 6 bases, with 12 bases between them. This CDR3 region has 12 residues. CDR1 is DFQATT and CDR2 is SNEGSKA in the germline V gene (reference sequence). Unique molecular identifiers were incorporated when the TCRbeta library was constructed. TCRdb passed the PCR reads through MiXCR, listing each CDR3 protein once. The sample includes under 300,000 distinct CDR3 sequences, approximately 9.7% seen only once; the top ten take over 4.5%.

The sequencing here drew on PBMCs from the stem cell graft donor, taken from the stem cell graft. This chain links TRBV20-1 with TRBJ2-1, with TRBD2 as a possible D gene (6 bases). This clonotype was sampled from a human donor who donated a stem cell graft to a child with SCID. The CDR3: CSAAPRGNEQFF. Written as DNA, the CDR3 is TGCAGTGCCGCCCCGCGGGGCAATGAGCAGTTCTTC.